This TCR beta chain was identified during a study of T cell responses to AZD1222 COVID-19 vaccine. At the level of the study: Investigators merged groups given second doses at roughly 4 or roughly 12 weeks.

This CDR3 comprises 12 residues. Germline V gene lookup returns CDR1 MDHEN and CDR2 SYDVKM. Trimming cost V 6 bases and J 7 bases, with 9 bases left between them. Here immunoSEQ multiplex PCR was the method, and the copy in TCRdb shows in-frame clones only, minus some. The sample includes about 130,000 clones, approximately 93% seen only once; the top ten take approximately 3.1%. The receptor comes from an adult in good health. The rearrangement links TRBV28 to TRBJ2-2; D gene uncertain. This specimen consisted of peripheral blood, obtained on day 0 of AZD1222 vaccination. CDR3 sequence: CASSGWIGELFF. The CDR3 DNA is TGTGCCAGCAGCGGATGGATCGGGGAGCTGTTTTTT.